This T cell receptor (beta chain) was retrieved from a study of T cells expressing NK-cell markers. The CDR3 totals 16 residues. CDR1 and CDR2 from the germline V gene are SGHDT and YYEEEE. TCRdb reprocessed the 5' RACE reads and keeps a single row for each CDR3 protein, giving no DNA. This table lists fewer than 200,000 distinct CDR3 sequences. The clonotype originates from a woman between 18 and 75 years old in good health. V gene TRBV5-6 combines with J gene TRBJ1-5; TCRdb proposes TRBD1, but this gene call is untestable without DNA. The sample was blood T cells: a sorted CD56 or NKG2C T cell subset, CD4+ or CD8+ T cells, or bulk PBMC T cells (not recorded which). CDR3 sequence reads: CASSLGTGGPGQPQHF.